The TCR beta chain described here comes from a study of blood T cell repertoires in COVID-19. Overall study: COVID-19 samples, acute and convalescent, were from the United States, Italy and Spain.

Germline CDR1 and CDR2: LGHNA and YNFKEQ. V was cut by 8 bases and J by 6 bases, with 10 bases left in between. CDR3 length: 12 residues. TCRdb's table, derived via immunoSEQ multiplex PCR, lists solely in-frame clones and lacks some. The repertoire consists of 9,500 to 13,000 clones, with approximately 90% occurring once and the leading ten covering roughly 5.2%. The chain recombines TRBV4-2 with TRBJ2-2; D perhaps matches TRBD2 (5 bases). This sequence originates from a human donor in a cohort sampled during active COVID-19. Sequencing was performed on peripheral blood. For the CDR3, the DNA is TGTGCCAGCCTAGGGAGATCCGGGGAGCTGTTTTTT. Protein product: CASLGRSGELFF.